The T cell receptor beta chain described here comes from a study of cytomegalovirus exposure and HLA in healthy donors. Overall study context: The same platform used for the 500 to 850 first-cohort repertoires was also used for the 95 to 150 validation repertoires, as a later analysis reported.

Study results and limitations: Cytomegalovirus association was assigned to more than 150 TCR beta chains.

This table comes from immunoSEQ multiplex PCR, and its TCRdb copy is limited to in-frame clones, with some not included. The sample lists some 120,000 clones, approximately 95% occurring once. The CDR3 length is 16 residues. V lost 6 bases to trimming and J lost 9 bases; unmatched junction nucleotides: 10. Germline lookup yields CDR1 ENHRY and CDR2 SYGVKD. As concerns this clone: Its antigen is unknown.

The sequence was obtained from a man in his late teens or twenties in good health and CMV-seronegative. The sequenced material came from PBMCs. V usage is TRBV10-3 and J usage is TRBJ2-1, with 14 bases fitting TRBD2. CDR3 region: CAISPTSGRAKGEQFF. CDR3 coding DNA: TGTGCCATCAGCCCGACTAGCGGGAGGGCAAAGGGTGAGCAGTTCTTC.